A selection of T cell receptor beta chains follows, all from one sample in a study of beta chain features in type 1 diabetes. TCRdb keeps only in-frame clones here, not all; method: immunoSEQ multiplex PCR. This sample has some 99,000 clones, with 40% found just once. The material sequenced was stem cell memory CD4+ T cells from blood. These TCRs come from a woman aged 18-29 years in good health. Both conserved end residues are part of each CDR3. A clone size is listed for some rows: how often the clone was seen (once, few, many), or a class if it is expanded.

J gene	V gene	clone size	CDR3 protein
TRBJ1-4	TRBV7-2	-	CASSPKRIATNEKLFF
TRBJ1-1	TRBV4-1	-	CASSLTGTGVFTEAFF
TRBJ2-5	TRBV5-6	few	CASSLAGRGQETQYF
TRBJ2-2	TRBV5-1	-	CASSLPSGSTGELFF
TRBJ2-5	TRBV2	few	CASVWGDSSAETQYF
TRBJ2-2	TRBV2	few	CASRETVTGELFF
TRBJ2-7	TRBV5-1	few	CASSLFRQGGDEQYF
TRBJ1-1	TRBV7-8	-	CASHRSGGVGIMNTEAFF
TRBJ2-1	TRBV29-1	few	CSVETSFSYNEQFF
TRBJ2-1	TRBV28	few	CASSRPGLARYNEQFF
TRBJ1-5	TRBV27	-	CASSRTGGNQPQHF
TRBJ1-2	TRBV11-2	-	CASRLDRGGYTF
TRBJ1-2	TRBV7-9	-	CASTPGRGLINYGYTF
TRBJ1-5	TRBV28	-	CASSPGQPPQPQHF
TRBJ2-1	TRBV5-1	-	CASSLDEGIYNEQFF
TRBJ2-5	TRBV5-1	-	CASSLGQGHAETQYF
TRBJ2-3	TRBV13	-	CASSRPSGKVLGTDTQYF
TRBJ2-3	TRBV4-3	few	CASSHMKTSGLTDTQYF
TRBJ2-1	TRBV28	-	CASSKSWNEQFF
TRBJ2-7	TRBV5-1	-	CASSGTSYEQYF
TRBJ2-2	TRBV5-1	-	CASSLVVAGVTGELFF
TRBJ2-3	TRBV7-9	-	CASSWGLAGGTDTQYF
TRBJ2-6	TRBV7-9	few	CASSPKQGRSGANVLTF
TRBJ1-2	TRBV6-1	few	CASSEALDRGYGYTF
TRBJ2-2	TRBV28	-	CASRPFSGRWSGELFF
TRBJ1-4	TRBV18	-	CASSPASAGGTEKLFF
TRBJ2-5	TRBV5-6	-	CASSPEGTGETQYF
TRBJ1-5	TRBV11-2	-	CASSFLYGPQHF
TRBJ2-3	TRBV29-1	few	CSVGGTPGSIPDTQYF
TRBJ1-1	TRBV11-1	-	CASSFYTGNGNTEAFF
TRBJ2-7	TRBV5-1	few	CASEGSGLWQYF
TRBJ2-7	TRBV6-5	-	CASSYSSGVYEQYF
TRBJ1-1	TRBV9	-	CASSVGYRGTSLNTEAFF
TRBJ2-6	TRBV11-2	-	CASTPDRAGANVLTF
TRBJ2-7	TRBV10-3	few	CAFRASGRGHEQYF
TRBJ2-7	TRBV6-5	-	CASRRHGSYEQYF
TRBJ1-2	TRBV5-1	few	CASSLERLTYGYTF
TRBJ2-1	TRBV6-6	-	CASRDLGLANNEQFF
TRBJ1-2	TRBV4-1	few	CASSQESRVFYGYTF
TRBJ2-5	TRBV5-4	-	CASSSLAKSETQYF
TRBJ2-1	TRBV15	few	CATSRDSLPQFF
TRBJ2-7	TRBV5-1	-	CASSLASGRDEQYF
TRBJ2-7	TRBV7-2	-	CASRRDSYEQYF
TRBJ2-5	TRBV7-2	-	CASSLGRGETQYF
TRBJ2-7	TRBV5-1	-	CASSLVFSGYEQYF
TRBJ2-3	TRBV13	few	CASTLGLVRTDTQYF
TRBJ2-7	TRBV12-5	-	CASGLVQEEQYF
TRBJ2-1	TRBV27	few	CASSLSEFPYNEQFF
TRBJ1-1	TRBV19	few	CASSIGGGTEAFF
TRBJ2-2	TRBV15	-	CATSRHRGANTGELFF
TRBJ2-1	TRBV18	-	CASSPTSGTTYNEQFF
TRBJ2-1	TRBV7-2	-	CASSGSGARGNEQFF
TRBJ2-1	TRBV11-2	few	CASSLGRSGEQFF
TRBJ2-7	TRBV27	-	CASSLRVGGSSYEQYF
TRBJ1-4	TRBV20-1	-	CSVHRNAELFF
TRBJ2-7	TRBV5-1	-	CASSLGSAGGEQYF
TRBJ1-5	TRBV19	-	CASSSSGRPDQPQHF